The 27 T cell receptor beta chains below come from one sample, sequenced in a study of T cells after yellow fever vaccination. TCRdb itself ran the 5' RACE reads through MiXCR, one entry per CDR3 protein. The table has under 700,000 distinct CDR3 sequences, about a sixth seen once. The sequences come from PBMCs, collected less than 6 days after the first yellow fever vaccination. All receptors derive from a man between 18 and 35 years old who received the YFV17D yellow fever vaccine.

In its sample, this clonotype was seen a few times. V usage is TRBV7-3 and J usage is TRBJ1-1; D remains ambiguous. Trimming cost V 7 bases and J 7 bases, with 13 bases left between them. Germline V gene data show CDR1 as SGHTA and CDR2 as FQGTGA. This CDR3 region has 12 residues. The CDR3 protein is CASTNPRGEAFF. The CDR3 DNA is TGTGCCAGCACCAACCCTCGAGGTGAAGCTTTCTTT.

The CDR3 reads CASSSLRINTGELFF. DNA for the CDR3: TGCGCCAGCAGCTCACTACGGATTAACACCGGGGAGCTGTTTTTT. This rearrangement joins TRBV5-1 to TRBJ2-2; D ambiguous. The germline V gene has CDR1 SGHRS and CDR2 YFSETQ. This CDR3 region has 15 residues. The ends were cut back, 3 bases at V and 2 bases at J, with 11 bases in the middle. Filled out from reference TRBV5-1 and TRBJ2-2, the complete variable domain reads KAGVTQTPRYLIKTRGQQVTLSCSPISGHRSVSWYQQTPGQGLQFLFEYFSETQRNKGNFPGRFSGRQFSNSRSEMNVSTLELGDSALYLCASSSLRINTGELFFGEGSRLTVL.

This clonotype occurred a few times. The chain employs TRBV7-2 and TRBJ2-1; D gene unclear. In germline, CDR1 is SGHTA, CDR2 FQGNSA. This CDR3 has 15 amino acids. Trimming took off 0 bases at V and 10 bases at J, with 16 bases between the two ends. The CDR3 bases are TGTGCCAGCAGCTTAGCGCAGACGGGCAGGACGGAGCAGTTCTTC. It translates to CASSLAQTGRTEQFF. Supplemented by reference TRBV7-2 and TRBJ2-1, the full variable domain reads GAGVSQSPSNKVTEKGKDVELRCDPISGHTALYWYRQSLGQGLEFLIYFQGNSAPDKSGLPSDRFSAERTGGSVSTLTIQRTQQEDSAVYLCASSLAQTGRTEQFFGPGTRLTVL.

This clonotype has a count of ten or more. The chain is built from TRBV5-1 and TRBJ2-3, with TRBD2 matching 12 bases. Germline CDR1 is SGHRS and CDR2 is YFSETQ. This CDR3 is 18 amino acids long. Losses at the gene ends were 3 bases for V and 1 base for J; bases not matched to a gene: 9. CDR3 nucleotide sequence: TGCGCCAGCAGCTACCGACTAGCGGGGGCCCGGGGCACAGATACGCAGTATTTT. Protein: CASSYRLAGARGTDTQYF.

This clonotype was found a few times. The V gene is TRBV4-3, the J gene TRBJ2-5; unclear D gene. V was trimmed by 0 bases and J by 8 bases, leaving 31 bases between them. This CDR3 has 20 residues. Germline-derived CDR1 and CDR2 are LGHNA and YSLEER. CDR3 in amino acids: CASSQDVFNPDPAVVGTQYF. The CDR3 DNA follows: TGCGCCAGCAGCCAAGACGTCTTTAATCCAGACCCGGCGGTGGTTGGCACCCAGTACTTC.

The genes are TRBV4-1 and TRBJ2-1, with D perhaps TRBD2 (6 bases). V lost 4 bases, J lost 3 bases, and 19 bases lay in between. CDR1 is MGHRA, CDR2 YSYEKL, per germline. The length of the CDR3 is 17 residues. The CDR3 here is CASSLRPGLLNYNEQFF. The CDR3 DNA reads TGCGCCAGCAGCCTGAGGCCGGGACTCCTTAACTACAATGAGCAGTTCTTC.

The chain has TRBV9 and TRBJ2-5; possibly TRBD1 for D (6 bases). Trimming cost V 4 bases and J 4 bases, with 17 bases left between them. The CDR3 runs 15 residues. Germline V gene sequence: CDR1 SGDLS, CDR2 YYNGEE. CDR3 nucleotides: TGTGCCAGCAGCCCCCAGAATCCGGACAGAGAGACCCAGTACTTC. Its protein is CASSPQNPDRETQYF.

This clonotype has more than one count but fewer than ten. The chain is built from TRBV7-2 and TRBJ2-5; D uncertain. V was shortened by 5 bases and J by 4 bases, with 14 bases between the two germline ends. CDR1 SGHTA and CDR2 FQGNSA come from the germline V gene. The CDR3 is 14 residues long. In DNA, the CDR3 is TGTGCCAGCAGCCCCGATCCGGTTCGAGAGACCCAGTACTTC. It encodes CASSPDPVRETQYF. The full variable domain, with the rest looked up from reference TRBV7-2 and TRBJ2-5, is GAGVSQSPSNKVTEKGKDVELRCDPISGHTALYWYRQSLGQGLEFLIYFQGNSAPDKSGLPSDRFSAERTGGSVSTLTIQRTQQEDSAVYLCASSPDPVRETQYFGPGTRLLVL.

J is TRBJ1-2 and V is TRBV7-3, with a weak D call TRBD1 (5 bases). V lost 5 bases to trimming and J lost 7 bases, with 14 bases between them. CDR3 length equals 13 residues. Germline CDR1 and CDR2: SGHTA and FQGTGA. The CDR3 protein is CASSTPGSPGYTF. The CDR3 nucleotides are TGTGCCAGCAGCACCCCAGGGTCCCCTGGCTACACCTTC.

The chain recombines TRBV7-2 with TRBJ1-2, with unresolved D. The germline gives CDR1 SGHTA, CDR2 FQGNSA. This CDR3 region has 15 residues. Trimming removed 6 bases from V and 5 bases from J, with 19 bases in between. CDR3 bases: TGTGCCAGCAGAAGCCAGAAGGACTCGCTATATGGCTACACCTTC. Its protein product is CASRSQKDSLYGYTF.

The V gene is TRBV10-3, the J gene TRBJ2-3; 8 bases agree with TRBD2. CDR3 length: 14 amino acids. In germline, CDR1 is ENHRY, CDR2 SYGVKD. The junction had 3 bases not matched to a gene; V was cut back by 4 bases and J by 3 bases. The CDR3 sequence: CAISVGLATDTQYF. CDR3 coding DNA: TGTGCCATCAGTGTCGGACTAGCAACAGATACGCAGTATTTT.

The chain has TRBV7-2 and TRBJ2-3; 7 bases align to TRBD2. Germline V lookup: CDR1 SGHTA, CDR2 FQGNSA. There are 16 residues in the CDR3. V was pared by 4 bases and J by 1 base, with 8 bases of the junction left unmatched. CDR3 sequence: CASSYSAGRGTDTQYF. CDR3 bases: TGTGCCAGCAGCTATTCCGCAGGGAGGGGCACAGATACGCAGTATTTT.

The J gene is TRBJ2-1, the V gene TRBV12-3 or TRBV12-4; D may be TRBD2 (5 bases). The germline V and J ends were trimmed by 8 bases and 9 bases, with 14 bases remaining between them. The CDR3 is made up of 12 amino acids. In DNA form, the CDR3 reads TGTGCCAGCGCCTCCTCCGGGGTTGAGCAGTTCTTC. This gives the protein CASASSGVEQFF.

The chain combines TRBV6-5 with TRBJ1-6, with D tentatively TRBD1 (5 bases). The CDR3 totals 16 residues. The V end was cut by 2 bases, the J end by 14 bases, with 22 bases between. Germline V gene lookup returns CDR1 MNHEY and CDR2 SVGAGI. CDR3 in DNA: TGTGCCAGCAGTTACAGTGGGGGATGGTTCCTGAGGTCCCTCCACTTT. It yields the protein CASSYSGGWFLRSLHF.

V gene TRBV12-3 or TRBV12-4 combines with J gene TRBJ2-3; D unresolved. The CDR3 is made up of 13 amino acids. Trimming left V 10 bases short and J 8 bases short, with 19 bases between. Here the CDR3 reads CAIGVGFTATQYF. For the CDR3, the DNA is TGTGCCATCGGCGTAGGTTTCACGGCTACGCAGTATTTT.

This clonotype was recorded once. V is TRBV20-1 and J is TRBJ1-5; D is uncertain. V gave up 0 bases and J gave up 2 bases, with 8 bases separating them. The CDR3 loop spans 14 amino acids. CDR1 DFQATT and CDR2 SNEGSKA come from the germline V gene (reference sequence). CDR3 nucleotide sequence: TGCAGTGCTAGAGACCACAGAGGCAATCAGCCCCAGCATTTT. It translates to CSARDHRGNQPQHF.

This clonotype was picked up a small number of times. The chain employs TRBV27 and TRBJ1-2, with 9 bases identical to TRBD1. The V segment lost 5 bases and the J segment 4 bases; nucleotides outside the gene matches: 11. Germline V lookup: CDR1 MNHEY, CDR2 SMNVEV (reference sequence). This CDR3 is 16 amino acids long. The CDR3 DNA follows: TGTGCCAGCAGTAACCTGGACAGGGGCTCTCTCTATGGCTACACCTTC. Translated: CASSNLDRGSLYGYTF.

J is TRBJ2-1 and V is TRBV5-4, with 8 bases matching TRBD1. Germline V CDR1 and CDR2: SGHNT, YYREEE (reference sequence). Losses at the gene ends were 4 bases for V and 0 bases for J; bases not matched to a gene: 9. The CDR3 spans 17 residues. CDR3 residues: CASSPRTGRSSYNEQFF. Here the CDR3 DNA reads TGTGCCAGCAGCCCACGGACAGGGAGGAGCTCCTACAATGAGCAGTTCTTC.

The CDR3 is CASSHDRPTGANTEAFF. CDR3 nucleotide sequence: TGTGCCAGCAGCCATGATCGACCGACAGGGGCAAACACTGAAGCTTTCTTT. V gene TRBV4-2 combines with J gene TRBJ1-1; 8 positions agree with TRBD1. This CDR3 is built from 17 residues. V was clipped by 3 bases and J by 2 bases; unmatched bases: 11. CDR1 is LGHNA and CDR2 is YNFKEQ in the germline V gene.

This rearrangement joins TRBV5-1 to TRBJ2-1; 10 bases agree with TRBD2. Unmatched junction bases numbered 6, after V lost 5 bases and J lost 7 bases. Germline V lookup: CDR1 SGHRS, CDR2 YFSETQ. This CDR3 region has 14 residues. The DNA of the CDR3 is TGCGCCAGCAGGAGTATAGCGGGGGGAAATGAGCAGTTCTTC. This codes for CASRSIAGGNEQFF.

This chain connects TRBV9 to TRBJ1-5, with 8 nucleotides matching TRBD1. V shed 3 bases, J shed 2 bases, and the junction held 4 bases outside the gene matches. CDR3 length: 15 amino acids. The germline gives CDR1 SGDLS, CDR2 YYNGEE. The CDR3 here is CASSGGQGGNQPQHF. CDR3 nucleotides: TGTGCCAGCAGCGGTGGACAGGGTGGCAATCAGCCCCAGCATTTT.

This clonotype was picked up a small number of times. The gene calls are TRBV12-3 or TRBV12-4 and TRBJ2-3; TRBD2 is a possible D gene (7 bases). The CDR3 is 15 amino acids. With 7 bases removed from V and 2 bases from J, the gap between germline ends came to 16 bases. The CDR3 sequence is CASTWGGGLTDTQYF. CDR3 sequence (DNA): TGTGCCAGCACCTGGGGGGGGGGCCTCACAGATACGCAGTATTTT.

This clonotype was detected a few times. The CDR3, as DNA: TGTGCCAGCAGAAATTTCAGAGACGATGGCTACACCTTC. Its protein is CASRNFRDDGYTF. V is TRBV7-2 and J is TRBJ1-2; no clear D. This CDR3 contains 13 residues. Germline-derived CDR1 and CDR2 are SGHTA and FQGNSA. Trimming removed 6 bases from V and 6 bases from J, with 14 bases in between.

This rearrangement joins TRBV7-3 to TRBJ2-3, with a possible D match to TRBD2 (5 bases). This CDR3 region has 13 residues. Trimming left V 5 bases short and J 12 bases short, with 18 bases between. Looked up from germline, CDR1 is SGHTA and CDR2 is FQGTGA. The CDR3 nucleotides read TGTGCCAGCAGCCCCCCAAGCGGTTATCCACAGTATTTT. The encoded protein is CASSPPSGYPQYF.

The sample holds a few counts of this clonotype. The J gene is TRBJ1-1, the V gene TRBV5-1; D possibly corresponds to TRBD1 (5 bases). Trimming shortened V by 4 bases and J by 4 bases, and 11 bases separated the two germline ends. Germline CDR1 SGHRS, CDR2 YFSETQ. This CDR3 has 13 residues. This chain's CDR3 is CASSLEGFTEAFF. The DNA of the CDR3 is TGCGCCAGCAGCCTCGAGGGGTTCACTGAAGCTTTCTTT. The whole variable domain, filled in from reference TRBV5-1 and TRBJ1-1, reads KAGVTQTPRYLIKTRGQQVTLSCSPISGHRSVSWYQQTPGQGLQFLFEYFSETQRNKGNFPGRFSGRQFSNSRSEMNVSTLELGDSALYLCASSLEGFTEAFFGQGTRLTVV.

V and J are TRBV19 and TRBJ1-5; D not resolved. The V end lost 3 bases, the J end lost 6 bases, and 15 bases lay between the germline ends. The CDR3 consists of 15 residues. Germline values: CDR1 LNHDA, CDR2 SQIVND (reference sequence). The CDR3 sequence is CASSIAAGVFQPQHF. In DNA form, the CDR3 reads TGTGCCAGTAGTATCGCAGCGGGAGTCTTTCAGCCCCAGCATTTT.

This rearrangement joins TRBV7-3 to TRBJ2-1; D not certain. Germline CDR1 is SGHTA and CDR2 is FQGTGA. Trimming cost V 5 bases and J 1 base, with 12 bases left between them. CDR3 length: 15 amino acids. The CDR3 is CASSHRSDSYNEQFF. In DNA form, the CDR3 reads TGTGCCAGCAGCCACCGTTCGGATTCCTACAATGAGCAGTTCTTC.